The clone carrying this TCR beta chain was found once. Its antigen is still unknown. Sequencing relied on a cDNA template that was reverse transcribed from extracted RNA. Repertoires were generated with immunoSEQ multiplex PCR, while TCRdb's copy carries only in-frame clones and drops some. Of 140,000 to 150,000 clones listed, around 86% were seen once; the top ten hold over 12%. The data were obtained in a study of CD8+ T cells in alopecia areata. Overall study context: Tofacitinib was taken orally by treated patients, and the dose was 5 to 10 mg twice daily.

The V and J ends lost 0 bases and 8 bases respectively, with 11 bases between them. The CDR3 spans 14 residues. The germline V gene encodes CDR1 SGDLS and CDR2 YYNGEE. Study-wide findings and caveats: Mice showed TCR sharing more clearly than patients did, possibly owing to HLA.

Sample: CD8+ T cells sorted from blood, taken at week 0. The chain recombines TRBV9 with TRBJ1-4; TRBD1 is a possible D gene (5 bases). This clonotype was obtained from a human donor with alopecia areata. The CDR3 protein is CASSVGGPEEKLFF. The CDR3 DNA reads as TGTGCCAGCAGCGTAGGGGGCCCGGAAGAAAAACTGTTTTTT.